One sample yielded the 29 T cell receptor beta chains listed below, sequenced in a study of T cell responses to AZD1222 COVID-19 vaccine. Produced via immunoSEQ multiplex PCR; TCRdb's table is partial and in-frame only. In the table there are 96,000 or so clones, about 89% of which are singletons. The specimen was peripheral blood, collected on day 0 of AZD1222 vaccination. The receptors here all came from an adult in good health.

This rearrangement joins TRBV6-6 to TRBJ1-6; maybe TRBD1 (6 bases). Per the germline V gene, CDR1 is MNHNY and CDR2 is SVGAGI (reference sequence). CDR3 length: 13 amino acids. With 8 bases removed from V and 8 bases from J, the gap between germline ends came to 13 bases. The CDR3 bases are TGTGCCAGCGTCAGGGAGGGGGATTCACCCCTCCACTTT. This encodes CASVREGDSPLHF.

The chain is built from TRBV19 and TRBJ1-3; D may be TRBD1 (5 bases). Trimming stripped 5 bases from V and 2 bases from J, with 22 bases between. Germline V gives CDR1 LNHDA, CDR2 SQIVND (reference sequence). This CDR3 is 18 amino acids long. CDR3 protein: CASSERGQTGSTGNTIYF. For the CDR3, the DNA is TGTGCCAGTAGTGAGAGGGGTCAAACAGGCTCCACTGGAAACACCATATATTTT.

This clone appeared once. This chain uses TRBV7-2 with TRBJ1-2; 7 positions agree with TRBD1. Germline lookup yields CDR1 SGHTA and CDR2 FQGNSA. The junction had 2 bases not matched to a gene; V was cut back by 1 base and J by 0 bases. The CDR3 loop spans 15 amino acids. The CDR3 reads CASSLDGTANYGYTF. The DNA for the CDR3 is TGTGCCAGCAGCTTAGATGGGACAGCTAACTATGGCTACACCTTC.

The rearrangement joins TRBV7-2 to TRBJ1-4; unclear D gene. The CDR3 contains 13 residues. Germline V CDR1 and CDR2: SGHTA, FQGNSA. The V end was cut by 5 bases, the J end by 8 bases, with 12 bases between. The CDR3 nucleotides read TGTGCCAGCAGCCAGGACCGAGGGGAAAAACTGTTTTTT. Its translation: CASSQDRGEKLFF.

This chain joins TRBV6-1 and TRBJ1-5; D unclear. V lost 2 bases and J lost 4, with 6 bases in between. The CDR3 is 13 residues long. Germline CDR1 MNHNS, CDR2 SASEGT. CDR3 sequence: CASSEIHNQPQHF. The CDR3 nucleotides read TGTGCCAGCAGTGAAATACATAATCAGCCCCAGCATTTT.

The chain joins TRBV7-3 to TRBJ2-2; D not resolved. V lost 1 base and J 6 bases, leaving 18 bases between the germline ends. The germline CDR1 and CDR2 sequences are SGHTA and FQGTGA. The CDR3 contains 17 residues. The CDR3 coding sequence is TGTGCCAGCAGCTTAAATAGCCAGGATACCCTCGCCGGGGAGCTGTTTTTT. The encoded protein is CASSLNSQDTLAGELFF.

The chain links TRBV11-3 to TRBJ1-1, with D possibly being TRBD1 (5 bases). CDR3 length: 15 residues. Germline lookup yields CDR1 SGHNT and CDR2 YENEEA. The germline V and J ends were trimmed by 3 bases and 3 bases, with 14 bases remaining between them. CDR3 in DNA: TGTGCCAGCAGCTTCGGGGGGGAGGGCGACACTGAAGCTTTCTTT. This sequence encodes CASSFGGEGDTEAFF.

V is TRBV6-1 and J is TRBJ2-2; D is perhaps TRBD2 (5 bases). The V end was cut by 3 bases, the J end by 6 bases, with 5 bases between. The germline gives CDR1 MNHNS, CDR2 SASEGT. The CDR3 is 12 amino acids. CDR3 DNA sequence: TGTGCCAGCAGTGAGAGGGCCGGGGAGCTGTTTTTT. Protein sequence: CASSERAGELFF.

The chain couples TRBV27 to TRBJ1-1; D uncertain. This CDR3 has 14 residues. V was trimmed by 3 bases and J by 3 bases, leaving 11 bases between them. Germline V gives CDR1 MNHEY, CDR2 SMNVEV (reference sequence). The CDR3 sequence: CASSLVGKDTEAFF. The CDR3 nucleotides read TGTGCCAGCAGTTTGGTGGGAAAGGACACTGAAGCTTTCTTT.

This chain joins TRBV19 and TRBJ1-5, with TRBD1 as a possible D gene (5 bases). Germline V CDR1 and CDR2: LNHDA, SQIVND (reference sequence). This CDR3 is 14 amino acids long. Trimming took 4 bases from V and 6 from J, leaving 13 bases between them. The CDR3 sequence is CASSTARVFQPQHF. CDR3 nucleotide sequence: TGTGCCAGTAGTACGGCCAGGGTCTTTCAGCCCCAGCATTTT.

The CDR3 nucleotides read TGTGCCAGCGGCCTCCGGCCGAACACTGAAGCTTTCTTT. Its translation: CASGLRPNTEAFF. This chain uses TRBV7-2 with TRBJ1-1; no clear D gene. Trimming took off 8 bases at V and 1 base at J, with 11 bases between the two ends. CDR3 length: 13 amino acids. Germline CDR1 reads SGHTA; CDR2 reads FQGNSA. Supplemented by reference TRBV7-2 and TRBJ1-1, the full variable domain reads GAGVSQSPSNKVTEKGKDVELRCDPISGHTALYWYRQSLGQGLEFLIYFQGNSAPDKSGLPSDRFSAERTGGSVSTLTIQRTQQEDSAVYLCASGLRPNTEAFFGQGTRLTVV.

The chain is built from TRBV28 and TRBJ2-1; D could derive from TRBD1 or TRBD2 (6 bases each). From germline, CDR1 is MDHEN and CDR2 SYDVKM. V gave up 5 bases and J gave up 2 bases, with 13 bases separating them. This CDR3 has 15 amino acids. This CDR3 reads CASSRPGATYNEQFF. In nucleotides, the CDR3 is TGTGCCAGCAGTCGACCGGGGGCCACCTACAATGAGCAGTTCTTC.

This chain links TRBV4-3 with TRBJ1-3; D may be TRBD1 (5 bases). CDR3 length: 19 residues. From germline, CDR1 is LGHNA and CDR2 YSLEER. The V gene lost 1 base and the J gene lost 0 bases, with 19 bases spanning the gap. The CDR3 sequence: CASSQVATGTQFSGNTIYF. CDR3 in DNA: TGCGCCAGCAGCCAAGTGGCTACGGGGACGCAGTTCTCTGGAAACACCATATATTTT.

The genes are TRBV9 and TRBJ1-2; no clear D. Germline loops: CDR1 SGDLS, CDR2 YYNGEE. This CDR3 region has 11 residues. The V end was cut by 3 bases, the J end by 6 bases, with 6 bases between. The CDR3 loop reads CASSGPNGYTF. DNA for the CDR3: TGTGCCAGCAGCGGTCCCAATGGCTACACCTTC.

CDR3 region: CASSQDLRKGEQFF. CDR3 nucleotides: TGTGCCAGCAGCCAAGATTTGAGGAAGGGTGAGCAGTTCTTC. This chain connects TRBV4-2 to TRBJ2-1, with D uncertain. Germline CDR1 LGHNA, CDR2 YNFKEQ. CDR3 length equals 14 residues. V lost 0 bases to trimming and J lost 9 bases, with 12 bases between them.

V and J are TRBV7-6 and TRBJ2-1; 8 positions match TRBD2. Germline-derived CDR1 and CDR2 are SGHVS and FNYEAQ. V lost 5 bases to trimming and J lost 5 bases; unmatched junction nucleotides: 14. CDR3 size: 17 residues. The CDR3 here is CASSPLPAGEFDNEQFF. The DNA of the CDR3 is TGTGCCAGCAGCCCCCTCCCAGCGGGGGAATTCGACAATGAGCAGTTCTTC.

The CDR3 loop is CASSIDRRQGYGYTF. The CDR3 DNA follows: TGTGCCAGTAGTATAGATCGCCGGCAGGGGTATGGCTACACCTTC. V is TRBV19 and J is TRBJ1-2, with a possible D match to TRBD1 (6 bases). The CDR3 sequence is 15 residues long. The V end was cut by 0 bases, the J end by 5 bases, with 13 bases between. The germline CDR1 and CDR2 sequences are LNHDA and SQIVND (reference sequence).

The V gene is TRBV5-1, the J gene TRBJ2-5, with unresolved D. The CDR3 length is 15 residues. In germline, CDR1 is SGHRS, CDR2 YFSETQ. V lost 4 bases, J lost 5 bases, and 18 bases lay in between. The CDR3 loop is CASSRIWGPAETQYF. The DNA of the CDR3 is TGCGCCAGCAGCAGGATTTGGGGTCCTGCGGAGACCCAGTACTTC. The complete variable domain, with remaining parts taken from reference TRBV5-1 and TRBJ2-5, reads KAGVTQTPRYLIKTRGQQVTLSCSPISGHRSVSWYQQTPGQGLQFLFEYFSETQRNKGNFPGRFSGRQFSNSRSEMNVSTLELGDSALYLCASSRIWGPAETQYFGPGTRLLVL.

This clone showed up just once. J is TRBJ2-3 and V is TRBV6-4, with 12 nucleotides matching TRBD1. Germline CDR1 reads MRHNA; CDR2 reads SNTAGT. Unmatched junction bases numbered 9, after V lost 8 bases and J lost 6 bases. The CDR3 contains 15 residues. CDR3 bases: TGTGCCAGCGCTCCCGGGACAGGGGGCTTGGATACGCAGTATTTT. This gives the protein CASAPGTGGLDTQYF.

V and J are TRBV24-1 and TRBJ1-1, with a tentative D call TRBD1 (5 bases). Trimming pared 5 bases from V and 3 bases from J, leaving 9 bases between. This CDR3 spans 13 amino acids. Germline V gives CDR1 KGHDR, CDR2 SFDVKD. The CDR3 DNA reads TGTGCCACCAGTGCGGGACCGTACACTGAAGCTTTCTTT. Protein sequence: CATSAGPYTEAFF.

The chain is built from TRBV6-5 and TRBJ1-1; D gene ambiguous. Germline values: CDR1 MNHEY, CDR2 SVGAGI. This CDR3 has 13 amino acids. V gave up 10 bases and J gave up 7 bases, with 19 bases separating them. CDR3 bases: TGTGCCACCGAAGTAACCTCCATCCGTGAAGCTTTCTTT. It encodes CATEVTSIREAFF.

This sequence joins TRBV9 and TRBJ1-3; D possibly corresponds to TRBD1 (6 bases). Per the germline V gene, CDR1 is SGDLS and CDR2 is YYNGEE. V lost 2 bases to trimming and J lost 4 bases, with 13 bases between them. CDR3 size: 15 residues. The CDR3 sequence is CASSVDTGRGNTIYF. In DNA, the CDR3 is TGTGCCAGCAGCGTTGACACAGGGCGAGGAAACACCATATATTTT.

The CDR3 spells CASSQEQQWEGTYEQYF. In DNA form, the CDR3 reads TGCGCCAGCAGCCAAGAGCAGCAGTGGGAAGGCACTTACGAGCAGTACTTC. This chain links TRBV4-1 with TRBJ2-7; D gene ambiguous. Germline V gives CDR1 MGHRA, CDR2 YSYEKL. With 0 bases removed from V and 4 bases from J, the gap between germline ends came to 19 bases. The CDR3 contains 17 residues.

The CDR3: CASSQRDSPLHF. The DNA of the CDR3 is TGTGCCAGCAGCCAACGAGATTCACCCCTCCACTTT. The rearrangement links TRBV6-5 to TRBJ1-6, with unresolved D. Germline loops: CDR1 MNHEY, CDR2 SVGAGI. This CDR3 is built from 12 residues. Deletions cut 6 bases from V and 8 bases from J, with 8 bases between.

The V gene is TRBV30, the J gene TRBJ1-6, with 7 bases fitting TRBD1. The CDR3 sequence is 14 residues long. V lost 3 bases, J lost 4 bases, and 3 bases stayed unmatched. Germline assignment: CDR1 GTSNPN and CDR2 SVGIG (reference sequence). CDR3 amino acids: CAWRGQQYNSPLHF. CDR3 sequence (DNA): TGTGCCTGGAGGGGACAGCAGTATAATTCACCCCTCCACTTT.

This sequence joins TRBV6-2 or TRBV6-3 and TRBJ2-7; no reliable D call. Germline values: CDR1 MNHEY, CDR2 SVGEGT. The CDR3 loop spans 15 amino acids. Trimming left V 0 bases short and J 4 bases short, with 13 bases between. DNA of the CDR3: TGTGCCAGCAGTTACTCGCTCGGCGGATATTACGAGCAGTACTTC. As protein: CASSYSLGGYYEQYF.

A single count supports this clone. The rearrangement joins TRBV7-2 to TRBJ2-1; 9 bases agree with TRBD2. From germline, CDR1 is SGHTA and CDR2 FQGNSA. The length of the CDR3 is 17 residues. With 0 bases clipped from V and 4 bases from J, the junction kept 7 bases outside the gene matches. CDR3 sequence (DNA): TGTGCCAGCAGCTTAGCCCCAGCGGGGGGCGGATACAATGAGCAGTTCTTC. As protein: CASSLAPAGGGYNEQFF.

V and J are TRBV30 and TRBJ2-5, with D possibly being TRBD1 (6 bases). Germline-derived CDR1 and CDR2 are GTSNPN and SVGIG (reference sequence). This CDR3 has 14 amino acids. V gave up 7 bases and J gave up 2 bases, with 17 bases separating them. CDR3 coding DNA: TGTGCCTTTACCCTTGTGACAGGACAAGAGACCCAGTACTTC. This translates into CAFTLVTGQETQYF. Full variable domain (remainder filled in from reference TRBV30 and TRBJ2-5): SQTIHQWPATLVQPVGSPLSLECTVEGTSNPNLYWYRQAAGRGLQLLFYSVGIGQISSEVPQNLSASRPQDRQFILSSKKLLLSDSGFYLCAFTLVTGQETQYFGPGTRLLVL.

This clone was counted a few times. The CDR3 reads CASSPASGGGNEQFF. CDR3 coding DNA: TGTGCCAGCAGTCCCGCTAGCGGGGGGGGGAATGAGCAGTTCTTC. The rearrangement links TRBV6-5 to TRBJ2-1; TRBD2 aligns across 12 bases. Losses at the gene ends were 5 bases for V and 7 bases for J; bases not matched to a gene: 6. The CDR3 runs to 15 residues. Germline-derived CDR1 and CDR2 are MNHEY and SVGAGI.